These T cell receptor beta chains were read from a single sample in a study of beta chain features in type 1 diabetes. Some clones are missing from TCRdb's copy, which holds only in-frame ones; the method was immunoSEQ multiplex PCR. The sample carries 600,000 to 700,000 clones, 9.5% to 15% recorded once. Sequenced input: naive CD4+ T cells from blood. These TCRs come from a man aged 30-40 years with type 1 diabetes. Each CDR3 is given with its conserved first and last residue. Fields, in order: clone size, D gene, J gene, V gene, CDR3 DNA, CDR3 protein. The D gene is left open where the match is weak. A row's size may be missing; if present it is once, few, many or a size class.

size: few; D: .; J: TRBJ2-7; V: TRBV29-1; DNA: TGCAGCGTTGCTCGAGGGGGGTCCTACGAGCAGTACTTC; CDR3: CSVARGGSYEQYF
size: few; D: .; J: TRBJ2-5; V: TRBV6-5; DNA: TGTGCCAGCAGAAGTACAGGGTTACAAGAGACCCAGTACTTC; CDR3: CASRSTGLQETQYF
size: .; D: .; J: TRBJ2-1; V: TRBV11-2; DNA: TGTGCCAGCAGCCCTCAGGGGACCTACAATGAGCAGTTCTTC; CDR3: CASSPQGTYNEQFF
size: few; D: .; J: TRBJ2-7; V: TRBV18; DNA: TGTGCCAGCTCCCCGACTGGGGGGTCTTCCTACGAGCAGTACTTC; CDR3: CASSPTGGSSYEQYF
size: few; D: TRBD2; J: TRBJ2-1; V: TRBV18; DNA: TGTGCCAGCTCACCACCGGGAGGGCTAGCGGTGTCTAATGAGCAGTTCTTC; CDR3: CASSPPGGLAVSNEQFF
size: few; D: .; J: TRBJ2-3; V: TRBV5-6; DNA: TGTGCCAGCAGCCTTCTCGGGTCGCAAGTGCCAGATACGCAGTATTTT; CDR3: CASSLLGSQVPDTQYF
size: few; D: .; J: TRBJ2-7; V: TRBV5-1; DNA: TGCGCCAGCAGCTCGGCTGCCGAGCAGTACTTC; CDR3: CASSSAAEQYF
size: few; D: .; J: TRBJ2-4; V: TRBV30; DNA: TGTGCCTGGGAGGGCCCCACGGAGGCCAAAAACATTCAGTACTTC; CDR3: CAWEGPTEAKNIQYF
size: few; D: TRBD1; J: TRBJ2-1; V: TRBV5-1; DNA: TGCGCCAGCGGATTAAACGGGGACAGGGGAACAGAGCAGTTCTTC; CDR3: CASGLNGDRGTEQFF
size: .; D: .; J: TRBJ1-6; V: TRBV6-1; DNA: TGTGCCAGCAGTGCCAAAGCGAGCTCCTATAATTCACCCCTCCACTTT; CDR3: CASSAKASSYNSPLHF
size: .; D: .; J: TRBJ2-5; V: TRBV5-1; DNA: TGCGCCAGCGGCACCGGGACATCAGAGACCCAGTACTTC; CDR3: CASGTGTSETQYF
size: .; D: .; J: TRBJ1-6; V: TRBV9; DNA: TGTGCCAGCAGCTCCCAGGGCTTGACAGGAAGATATAATTCACCCCTCCACTTT; CDR3: CASSSQGLTGRYNSPLHF
size: .; D: .; J: TRBJ2-7; V: TRBV29-1; DNA: TGCAGCGGATCATTACAGGGCTACGAGCAGTACTTC; CDR3: CSGSLQGYEQYF
size: .; D: .; J: TRBJ1-5; V: TRBV29-1; DNA: TGCAGCGTTGGGACTACCCGGTTGCAGCCCCAGCATTTT; CDR3: CSVGTTRLQPQHF
size: .; D: .; J: TRBJ1-4; V: TRBV7-2; DNA: TGTGCCAGCAGTTATCAAAGGGGAAAACTGTTTTTT; CDR3: CASSYQRGKLFF
size: few; D: .; J: TRBJ1-2; V: TRBV7-9; DNA: TGTGCCAGCAGCCCCTTGGGAGAGGGCGGAGCCCTCTATGGCTACACCTTC; CDR3: CASSPLGEGGALYGYTF
size: .; D: .; J: TRBJ1-2; V: TRBV6-5; DNA: TGTGCCAGCAGTTACTCACAGGCGAACTATGGCTACACCTTC; CDR3: CASSYSQANYGYTF
size: few; D: .; J: TRBJ2-3; V: TRBV29-1; DNA: TGCAGCGTTGAACGCCAGGTAGTCACAGATACGCAGTATTTT; CDR3: CSVERQVVTDTQYF
size: few; D: .; J: TRBJ1-2; V: TRBV5-1; DNA: TGCGCCAGCAGCTCAGACACCTATGGCTACACCTTC; CDR3: CASSSDTYGYTF
size: few; D: .; J: TRBJ2-3; V: TRBV21-1; DNA: TGTGCCAGCAGCAAACGTGGTACTAGCGTTGGCACAGATACGCAGTATTTT; CDR3: CASSKRGTSVGTDTQYF
size: few; D: .; J: TRBJ1-4; V: TRBV4-3; DNA: TGCGCCAGCAGCCGGGACGTTAATGAAAAACTGTTTTTT; CDR3: CASSRDVNEKLFF
size: .; D: .; J: TRBJ1-2; V: TRBV11-2; DNA: TGTGCCAGCAGCTTAGCCGATCAGGCTAACTATGGCTACACCTTC; CDR3: CASSLADQANYGYTF
size: .; D: TRBD2; J: TRBJ2-7; V: TRBV11-3; DNA: TGTGCCAGCAGCCCGGGACTAGCGGGGGTTCTCTACGAGCAGTACTTC; CDR3: CASSPGLAGVLYEQYF
size: .; D: .; J: TRBJ2-7; V: TRBV27; DNA: TGTGCCAGCAGTCCCTCCGTGCCTGGGAGCTACGAGCAGTACTTC; CDR3: CASSPSVPGSYEQYF
size: .; D: TRBD1; J: TRBJ2-3; V: TRBV10-3; DNA: TGTGCCATCAGTGAGCCGGGACAGCTAGAAGATACGCAGTATTTT; CDR3: CAISEPGQLEDTQYF
size: few; D: .; J: TRBJ2-5; V: TRBV7-9; DNA: TGTGCCAGCAGCTTAATTGAAAGGACCCAGTACTTC; CDR3: CASSLIERTQYF
size: few; D: .; J: TRBJ1-2; V: TRBV7-8; DNA: TGTGCCAGCAGCTTAAGGCGGGCTAACTATGGCTACACCTTC; CDR3: CASSLRRANYGYTF
size: few; D: .; J: TRBJ2-7; V: TRBV7-3; DNA: TGTGCCAGCAGCTTAGGGTCCAGCTCCTACGAGCAGTACTTC; CDR3: CASSLGSSSYEQYF
size: few; D: .; J: TRBJ2-5; V: TRBV7-2; DNA: TGTGCCAGCAGCTTAGCAACAGGGTTGGAGACCCAGTACTTC; CDR3: CASSLATGLETQYF
size: .; D: .; J: TRBJ2-1; V: TRBV11-2; DNA: TGTGCCAGCAGTCCCGCCCACAGGGGAGGGCAGTTCTTC; CDR3: CASSPAHRGGQFF
size: few; D: TRBD1; J: TRBJ1-5; V: TRBV6-1; DNA: TGTGCCAGCAGTGATACACAGGGGGCGGGTCAGCCCCAGCATTTT; CDR3: CASSDTQGAGQPQHF
size: few; D: .; J: TRBJ2-1; V: TRBV9; DNA: TGTGCCAGCAGCGTAGCTCCCCCACAGGGGGGGGAGCGGTTCTTC; CDR3: CASSVAPPQGGERFF
size: .; D: .; J: TRBJ1-4; V: TRBV30; DNA: TGTGCCTGGAAACCGGGCTGGGGTGAAAAACTGTTTTTT; CDR3: CAWKPGWGEKLFF
size: few; D: .; J: TRBJ1-4; V: TRBV29-1; DNA: TGCAGCGGGAAGGTGTTAACTAATGAAAAACTGTTTTTT; CDR3: CSGKVLTNEKLFF
size: .; D: .; J: TRBJ2-7; V: TRBV10-3; DNA: TGTGCCCCGGGGGGCATTAACGAGCAGTACTTC; CDR3: CAPGGINEQYF
size: few; D: TRBD1; J: TRBJ1-6; V: TRBV30; DNA: TGTGCCGCCTACTCCGGGACAGAGTATTCACCCCTCCACTTT; CDR3: CAAYSGTEYSPLHF
size: .; D: .; J: TRBJ2-6; V: TRBV29-1; DNA: TGCAGCGTGGGGCACCGCTCTGGGGCCAACGTCCTGACTTTC; CDR3: CSVGHRSGANVLTF
size: few; D: .; J: TRBJ1-5; V: TRBV4-3; DNA: TGCGCCAGCAGCCAAGAAGGCAAATCGGATCAGCCCCAGCATTTT; CDR3: CASSQEGKSDQPQHF
size: .; D: .; J: TRBJ1-6; V: TRBV27; DNA: TGTGCCAGCAGTCTGAGGGAGAGGTGGTCACCCCTCCACTTT; CDR3: CASSLRERWSPLHF
size: few; D: .; J: TRBJ2-2; V: TRBV4-2; DNA: TGTGCCAGCAGCCAAGAGAAGGGGAGCGCCGGGGAGCTGTTTTTT; CDR3: CASSQEKGSAGELFF
size: .; D: .; J: TRBJ2-2; V: TRBV30; DNA: TGTGCCTGGCACCCCGGGACGGCGAACACCGGGGAGCTGTTTTTT; CDR3: CAWHPGTANTGELFF
size: .; D: TRBD1; J: TRBJ2-1; V: TRBV7-2; DNA: TGTGCCAGCAGCTCGGACAGGGGCAATGAGCAGTTCTTC; CDR3: CASSSDRGNEQFF
size: few; D: .; J: TRBJ2-1; V: TRBV5-1; DNA: TGCGCCAGCAGCCAGATGACCAAAACTACCTACAATGAGCAGTTCTTC; CDR3: CASSQMTKTTYNEQFF
size: .; D: TRBD2; J: TRBJ2-7; V: TRBV5-1; DNA: TGCGCCAGCAGCTTGGAAAGTACTAGCGTCTCCTACGAGCAGTACTTC; CDR3: CASSLESTSVSYEQYF
size: .; D: .; J: TRBJ2-1; V: TRBV10-3; DNA: TGTGCCATCAGACAGTTGGGAACCTACAATGAGCAGTTCTTC; CDR3: CAIRQLGTYNEQFF
size: few; D: .; J: TRBJ1-1; V: TRBV13; DNA: TGTGCCAGCAGCTTAGGCAGAGGGAAAGCTTTCTTT; CDR3: CASSLGRGKAFF
size: few; D: TRBD1; J: TRBJ1-2; V: TRBV5-1; DNA: TGCGCCAGCAGAACCGGACAGGCGGACTATGGCTACACCTTC; CDR3: CASRTGQADYGYTF
size: few; D: .; J: TRBJ1-2; V: TRBV9; DNA: TGTGCCAGCAGCGTGTTTCGGGCCTTCGCCTATGGCTACACCTTC; CDR3: CASSVFRAFAYGYTF
size: few; D: TRBD1; J: TRBJ1-2; V: TRBV30; DNA: TGTGCCTGGGTTACCGGGACAGGGGGCGCGGATGGCTACACCTTC; CDR3: CAWVTGTGGADGYTF
size: few; D: .; J: TRBJ2-7; V: TRBV7-9; DNA: TGTGCCAGCAGCCAGGACAACTACGAGCAGTACTTC; CDR3: CASSQDNYEQYF
size: few; D: TRBD1; J: TRBJ2-7; V: TRBV5-4; DNA: TGTGCCAGCAGCTGGGGACAGGGGATTGGCGAGCAGTACTTC; CDR3: CASSWGQGIGEQYF
size: .; D: TRBD2; J: TRBJ2-3; V: TRBV6-5; DNA: TGTGCCAGCAGGGGACTAGCGGGGGCCGAGGATACGCAGTATTTT; CDR3: CASRGLAGAEDTQYF
size: few; D: TRBD1; J: TRBJ2-7; V: TRBV7-2; DNA: TGTGCCAGCAGCTTTGGCGGGACAGGGTTCTACGAGCAGTACTTC; CDR3: CASSFGGTGFYEQYF
size: .; D: .; J: TRBJ2-5; V: TRBV6-5; DNA: TGTGCCAGCAGTCGGGCGGGACAGCGAGAGACCCAGTACTTC; CDR3: CASSRAGQRETQYF
size: few; D: TRBD1; J: TRBJ1-5; V: TRBV29-1; DNA: TGCAGCGTGGGACAGGGAAGCAATCAGCCCCAGCATTTT; CDR3: CSVGQGSNQPQHF
size: .; D: .; J: TRBJ1-6; V: TRBV10-3; DNA: TGTGCCATCAGTGAGTCGGGCGCTCCTAATTCACCCCTCCACTTT; CDR3: CAISESGAPNSPLHF
size: .; D: .; J: TRBJ2-5; V: TRBV6-1; DNA: TGTGCCAGTGTTCGGACGCAACAAGAGACCCAGTACTTC; CDR3: CASVRTQQETQYF
size: .; D: TRBD1; J: TRBJ2-1; V: TRBV28; DNA: TGTGCCAGCAGTACCGGGACAGGGGTCTACAATGAGCAGTTCTTC; CDR3: CASSTGTGVYNEQFF
size: few; D: TRBD2; J: TRBJ2-1; V: TRBV30; DNA: TGTGCCTGGAAGGCGGGGGGGATCGACAATGAGCAGTTCTTC; CDR3: CAWKAGGIDNEQFF